Listed here are 22 T cell receptor beta chains from one sample, sequenced in a study of T cells after yellow fever vaccination. TCRdb used MiXCR to reprocess the 5' RACE reads, holding one entry per CDR3 protein. Among some 300,000 distinct CDR3 sequences listed, over 8.5% were seen once. The sequencing used CD4+ T cells sorted from PBMCs, collected 45 days after the yellow fever booster vaccination. The receptors originated from a man aged 18 to 29 who received the YFV17D yellow fever vaccine.

This clonotype was counted only a few times. The J gene is TRBJ2-3, the V gene TRBV3-1, with 7 positions matching TRBD2. The CDR3 extends over 16 amino acids. Germline loops: CDR1 LGHDT, CDR2 YNNKEL (reference sequence). With 0 bases clipped from V and 5 bases from J, the junction kept 8 bases outside the gene matches. This CDR3 reads CASSQDSGFGGDTQYF. In DNA, the CDR3 is TGTGCCAGCAGCCAAGATAGCGGGTTTGGGGGAGATACGCAGTATTTT.

This clonotype came up a few times. The V and J genes are TRBV23-1 and TRBJ1-2; 7 nucleotides line up with TRBD1. Being an ORF, TRBV23-1 has a function that is uncertain. Losses at the gene ends were 4 bases for V and 3 bases for J; bases not matched to a gene: 14. The CDR3 loop spans 17 amino acids. The CDR3 DNA reads as TGCGCCAGCAGTCGACCCGGGACAGTAGTTTCCTACTATGGCTACACCTTC. It encodes CASSRPGTVVSYYGYTF.

This clonotype was seen a handful of times. CDR3 sequence reads: CASSIRVGLADTQYF. CDR3 in DNA: TGTGCCAGTAGTATAAGGGTCGGGTTGGCAGATACGCAGTATTTT. V usage is TRBV19 and J usage is TRBJ2-3; D not certain. The CDR3 has 15 residues. The germline V and J ends were trimmed by 2 bases and 4 bases, with 13 bases remaining between them. Per germline, CDR1 LNHDA and CDR2 SQIVND (reference sequence).

This clonotype was counted a few times. The rearrangement joins TRBV7-2 to TRBJ2-1; D perhaps matches TRBD2 (7 bases). The ends were cut back, 2 bases at V and 6 bases at J, with 17 bases in the middle. Germline V gene lookup returns CDR1 SGHTA and CDR2 FQGNSA. The CDR3 has 16 amino acids. The chain's CDR3 is CASSLQRGGLSNEQFF. DNA for the CDR3: TGTGCCAGCAGCTTACAAAGGGGGGGGCTCTCCAATGAGCAGTTCTTC.

The chain has TRBV6-5 and TRBJ2-7; a possible D gene is TRBD2 (6 bases). This CDR3 has 16 amino acids. CDR1 is MNHEY, CDR2 SVGAGI, per germline. Trimming cost V 2 bases and J 3 bases, with 17 bases left between them. For the CDR3, the DNA is TGTGCCAGCAGTTACCCCCCGGTGGGACTTCTCTACGAGCAGTACTTC. It yields the protein CASSYPPVGLLYEQYF.

The chain uses TRBV10-3 and TRBJ2-5; 10 bases align to TRBD1. The CDR3 has 15 amino acids. With V trimmed by 7 bases and J by 4 bases, 9 bases remained unmatched. Germline V lookup: CDR1 ENHRY, CDR2 SYGVKD. The CDR3 protein is CAITSTDRGGETQYF. CDR3 nucleotides: TGTGCCATCACTTCGACGGACAGGGGGGGAGAGACCCAGTACTTC.

The genes are TRBV15 and TRBJ2-1; TRBD2 is a possible D gene (6 bases). The length of the CDR3 is 11 residues. Trimming left V 3 bases short and J 9 bases short, with 6 bases between. The germline CDR1 and CDR2 sequences are LNHNV and YYDKDF (reference sequence). This chain's CDR3 is CATSSGGEQFF. CDR3 coding DNA: TGTGCCACCAGCAGCGGGGGTGAGCAGTTCTTC.

The V and J genes are TRBV6-5 and TRBJ1-6, with 9 bases identical to TRBD1. The ends lost 10 bases at V and 3 bases at J; junction bases unmatched: 7. CDR1 MNHEY and CDR2 SVGAGI come from the germline V gene. CDR3 length: 15 amino acids. The CDR3 DNA follows: TGTGCCACCCGGCCGGGACAGGGCTATAATTCACCCCTCCACTTT. Protein product: CATRPGQGYNSPLHF.

The sample holds a few counts of this clonotype. The chain combines TRBV29-1 with TRBJ2-4; TRBD2 matches 7 bases. The CDR3 consists of 16 residues. Trimming cost V 1 base and J 3 bases; bases outside gene matches: 9. Germline CDR1 reads SQVTM; CDR2 reads ANQGSEA. The CDR3 region is CSVEGPPGGGKNIQYF. CDR3 sequence (DNA): TGCAGCGTTGAAGGTCCCCCGGGGGGAGGCAAAAACATTCAGTACTTC.

About this clonotype itself: The junction and the germline gene differ at one end; a read error may be behind it. The rearrangement uses TRBV20-1 and TRBJ1-2, with D possibly being TRBD1 (6 bases). Germline CDR1 is DFQATT and CDR2 is SNEGSKA (reference sequence). This CDR3 comprises 10 residues. CDR3 sequence: CSARGTNPVF. CDR3 coding DNA: TGCAGTGCCAGAGGGACAAACCCCGTCTTC.

The rearrangement joins TRBV10-3 to TRBJ2-7; D is possibly TRBD2 (5 bases). The length of the CDR3 is 15 residues. V lost 11 bases and J lost 4, with 24 bases in between. CDR1 and CDR2 (germline): ENHRY, SYGVKD. In nucleotides, the CDR3 is TGTGCCGCCGGAGGCAGGAACAACGGCGGGTACGAGCAGTACTTC. Its protein product is CAAGGRNNGGYEQYF.

This clonotype turned up a few times. The chain has TRBV15 and TRBJ1-6; perhaps TRBD1 as D (5 bases). The V and J ends lost 1 base and 4 bases respectively, with 8 bases between them. The V gene's germline CDR1 is LNHNV and CDR2 YYDKDF (reference sequence). This CDR3 has 15 residues. The CDR3 bases are TGTGCCACCAGCAGAGGGGGGAGTTATAATTCACCCCTCCACTTT. Translating gives CATSRGGSYNSPLHF.

This CDR3 is CSASPGGYSNQPQHF. In DNA form, the CDR3 reads TGCAGTGCTAGTCCAGGGGGATATAGCAATCAGCCCCAGCATTTT. V and J are TRBV20-1 and TRBJ1-5; TRBD1 matches at 7 bases. Germline CDR1 reads DFQATT; CDR2 reads SNEGSKA (reference sequence). CDR3 size: 15 residues. V shed 3 bases and J 0 bases; nucleotides not matched to a gene: 5.

This clonotype was detected a few times. The chain links TRBV30 to TRBJ1-4; 9 bases line up with TRBD1. The CDR3 has 15 residues. The germline CDR1 and CDR2 sequences are GTSNPN and SVGIG (reference sequence). J lost 9 bases, V lost 1 base, and 9 bases had no gene match. The CDR3 coding sequence is TGTGCCTGGAGTGGCCCGGGACAGGGAGGGAAAAAACTGTTTTTT. Protein product: CAWSGPGQGGKKLFF. Based on the CDR3 plus reference TRBV30 and TRBJ1-4, the full variable domain is SQTIHQWPATLVQPVGSPLSLECTVEGTSNPNLYWYRQAAGRGLQLLFYSVGIGQISSEVPQNLSASRPQDRQFILSSKKLLLSDSGFYLCAWSGPGQGGKKLFFGSGTQLSVL.

This clonotype was detected ten times or more. This chain connects TRBV7-8 to TRBJ2-5; D may correspond to TRBD1 or TRBD2 (6 bases each). In germline, CDR1 is SGHVS, CDR2 FQNEAQ. V lost 5 bases and J lost 2, with 18 bases in between. The CDR3 contains 16 residues. The CDR3: CASSRGWGAGQETQYF. The CDR3 DNA reads TGTGCCAGCAGCCGCGGATGGGGGGCGGGACAAGAGACCCAGTACTTC.

This clonotype has only a few counts. J is TRBJ1-6 and V is TRBV3-1, with D unclear. Germline assignment: CDR1 LGHDT and CDR2 YNNKEL (reference sequence). The CDR3 covers 12 residues. V was pared by 4 bases and J by 9 bases, with 7 bases between. CDR3 DNA sequence: TGTGCCAGCAGCCTAAGGGTTTCACCCCTCCACTTT. Amino acid sequence: CASSLRVSPLHF.

This clonotype was counted ten times or more. The chain recombines TRBV24-1 with TRBJ1-2; unclear D gene. CDR1 and CDR2 from the germline V gene are KGHDR and SFDVKD. The CDR3 is 16 residues long. V was clipped by 8 bases and J by 5 bases, with 23 bases between them. The CDR3 loop reads CATKNLGRRRSYGYTF. The CDR3 DNA follows: TGTGCCACCAAAAACCTGGGGAGGCGGCGATCGTATGGCTACACCTTC.

This clonotype came up a few times. This chain connects TRBV5-5 to TRBJ2-5; D unclear. Trimming shortened V by 4 bases and J by 8 bases, and 27 bases separated the two germline ends. This CDR3 has 17 amino acids. Per germline, CDR1 SGHKS and CDR2 YYEKEE (reference sequence). CDR3 protein: CASSRHHSTVWERTQYF. CDR3 in DNA: TGTGCCAGCAGCCGGCACCATTCTACTGTCTGGGAACGAACCCAGTACTTC. The full variable domain, rest sourced from reference TRBV5-5 and TRBJ2-5, is DAGVTQSPTHLIKTRGQQVTLRCSPISGHKSVSWYQQVLGQGPQFIFQYYEKEERGRGNFPDRFSARQFPNYSSELNVNALLLGDSALYLCASSRHHSTVWERTQYFGPGTRLLVL.

This clonotype has a count of ten or more. The rearrangement joins TRBV12-3 or TRBV12-4 to TRBJ2-7, with D perhaps matching TRBD2 (5 bases). The CDR3 loop spans 15 amino acids. The V end lost 6 bases, the J end lost 3 bases, and 18 bases lay between the germline ends. The chain's CDR3 is CASSPSEAYRYEQYF. CDR3 sequence (DNA): TGTGCCAGCAGCCCCTCGGAGGCCTATCGCTACGAGCAGTACTTC.

This clonotype was recorded a few times. The chain links TRBV4-2 to TRBJ1-1; D is possibly TRBD1 (5 bases). CDR3 length equals 15 residues. Germline values: CDR1 LGHNA, CDR2 YNFKEQ. Trimming shortened V by 0 bases and J by 2 bases, and 10 bases separated the two germline ends. CDR3 protein: CASSQDRRGNTEAFF. In DNA form, the CDR3 reads TGTGCCAGCAGCCAAGATCGGAGGGGTAACACTGAAGCTTTCTTT.

This clonotype was detected ten times or more. The chain combines TRBV6-6 with TRBJ2-7; 9 bases agree with TRBD1. The CDR3 extends over 14 amino acids. Germline V lookup: CDR1 MNHNY, CDR2 SVGAGI (reference sequence). V shed 5 bases and J 7 bases; nucleotides not matched to a gene: 9. CDR3 DNA sequence: TGTGCCAGCAGTAGCCGCGACAGGGGGGGAGAGCAGTACTTC. Protein sequence: CASSSRDRGGEQYF.

This clonotype was counted between two and nine times. This chain connects TRBV10-3 to TRBJ2-3; D is undetermined. From germline, CDR1 is ENHRY and CDR2 SYGVKD. This CDR3 region has 11 residues. V was cut by 9 bases and J by 2 bases, with 6 bases left in between. CDR3 region: CAISDTDTQYF. In DNA, the CDR3 is TGTGCCATTTCGGACACAGATACGCAGTATTTT.